Shown below are 27 T cell receptor beta chains from a single sample sequenced in a study of identical twins. Via MiXCR, TCRdb re-called the 5' RACE reads, giving one row per CDR3 protein. The sample contains approximately 410,000 distinct CDR3 sequences, approximately 17% of which appear only once. The material sequenced was naive T cells sorted from blood. These receptors were obtained from a man aged 45 to 65 in good health.

This clonotype was counted a single time. The chain employs TRBV9 and TRBJ2-1, with TRBD2 matching 11 bases. This CDR3 spans 16 amino acids. V was pared by 4 bases and J by 7 bases, with 10 bases of the junction left unmatched. Germline V gene sequence: CDR1 SGDLS, CDR2 YYNGEE. CDR3 DNA: TGTGCCAGCAGCCCACGAGCGGGGACTAGCGGTAATGAGCAGTTCTTC. This gives the protein CASSPRAGTSGNEQFF.

The V and J genes are TRBV3-1 and TRBJ1-5; no definite D call. The CDR3 contains 14 residues. CDR1 is LGHDT and CDR2 is YNNKEL in the germline V gene (reference sequence). Trimming took off 1 base at V and 6 bases at J, with 10 bases between the two ends. The CDR3 DNA reads TGTGCCAGCAGCCAAGGAGAGTCGCCTCAGCCCCAGCATTTT. It specifies CASSQGESPQPQHF. Looking up the rest from reference TRBV3-1 and TRBJ1-5 gives the full variable domain: DTAVSQTPKYLVTQMGNDKSIKCEQNLGHDTMYWYKQDSKKFLKIMFSYNNKELIINETVPNRFSPKSPDKAHLNLHINSLELGDSAVYFCASSQGESPQPQHFGDGTRLSIL.

The CDR3 bases are TGTGCCAGCAGCGCCCGACCCCTCGGAGGGACAGATACGCAGTATTTT. Its translation: CASSARPLGGTDTQYF. This rearrangement joins TRBV9 to TRBJ2-3, with a tentative D call TRBD2 (6 bases). V lost 3 bases, J lost 3 bases, and 17 bases lay in between. The germline V gene encodes CDR1 SGDLS and CDR2 YYNGEE. CDR3 length equals 16 residues.

This clonotype occurred once. The CDR3 loop reads CASSLEQGASGEQYF. The CDR3 bases are TGCGCCAGCAGCTTGGAGCAGGGGGCATCGGGAGAGCAGTACTTC. The J gene is TRBJ2-7, the V gene TRBV5-1, with TRBD1 matching 8 bases. The junction had 9 bases not matched to a gene; V was cut back by 0 bases and J by 7 bases. The CDR3 is made up of 15 amino acids. The germline V gene has CDR1 SGHRS and CDR2 YFSETQ.

This clonotype was counted many times. This chain connects TRBV5-6 to TRBJ2-7; D assignment may be TRBD1 or TRBD2 (5 bases each). Trimming took off 3 bases at V and 3 bases at J, with 16 bases between the two ends. The CDR3 length is 15 residues. Germline CDR1 is SGHDT and CDR2 is YYEEEE. As DNA, the CDR3 is TGTGCCAGCAGCTCTCTGAGGGGCTGGCGCTACGAGCAGTACTTC. This sequence encodes CASSSLRGWRYEQYF.

This clonotype was counted ten times or more. The chain combines TRBV2 with TRBJ2-1; maybe TRBD2 (6 bases). CDR1 is SNHLY, CDR2 FYNNEI, per germline. The CDR3 sequence is 13 residues long. V gave up 9 bases and J gave up 5 bases, with 14 bases separating them. The CDR3 DNA reads TGTGCCAGTATGCGGGATAGGGACAATGAGCAGTTCTTC. It is translated as CASMRDRDNEQFF. Looking up the rest from reference TRBV2 and TRBJ2-1 gives the full variable domain: EPEVTQTPSHQVTQMGQEVILRCVPISNHLYFYWYRQILGQKVEFLVSFYNNEISEKSEIFDDQFSVERPDGSNFTLKIRSTKLEDSAMYFCASMRDRDNEQFFGPGTRLTVL.

In this sample, this clonotype turned up a few times. The CDR3, as DNA: TGCAGTGCTAGGGAAGATTGGGATCAGCCCCAGCATTTT. Amino acid sequence: CSAREDWDQPQHF. The chain carries TRBV20-1 and TRBJ1-5, with unresolved D. Trimming pared 3 bases from V and 5 bases from J, leaving 11 bases between. CDR3 length: 13 residues. Germline loops: CDR1 DFQATT, CDR2 SNEGSKA (reference sequence).

J is TRBJ1-4 and V is TRBV11-1; D might be TRBD1 (6 bases). Trimming took off 5 bases at V and 2 bases at J, with 18 bases between the two ends. Germline V CDR1 and CDR2: SGHAT, FQDESV (reference sequence). This CDR3 spans 17 amino acids. In DNA form, the CDR3 reads TGTGCCAGCAGCCCATATCTGGGGGCAGGGACTAATGAAAAACTGTTTTTT. Protein: CASSPYLGAGTNEKLFF.

Ten or more counts support this clonotype. The CDR3 DNA sequence: TGCAGTGCTAGACGAGATACGCAGTATTTT. This codes for CSARRDTQYF. The rearrangement links TRBV20-1 to TRBJ2-3; D not resolved. Germline assignment: CDR1 DFQATT and CDR2 SNEGSKA (reference sequence). Deletions cut 2 bases from V and 5 bases from J, with 2 bases between. The length of the CDR3 is 10 residues.

The V call is TRBV2, the J call TRBJ2-1, with D possibly called TRBD1 or TRBD2 (5 bases each). The germline V gene encodes CDR1 SNHLY and CDR2 FYNNEI. The CDR3 is made up of 14 amino acids. Trimming cost V 9 bases and J 3 bases, with 15 bases left between them. The CDR3: CASFRDAFYNEQFF. The CDR3 DNA sequence: TGTGCCAGTTTCCGGGACGCCTTCTACAATGAGCAGTTCTTC.

This clonotype has at least ten counts. The genes are TRBV28 and TRBJ2-1; possible D gene TRBD2, 6 bases. The CDR3 is 15 residues long. The germline V gene has CDR1 MDHEN and CDR2 SYDVKM. Trimming cost V 2 bases and J 3 bases, with 11 bases left between them. Here the CDR3 reads CASSLLRGNYNEQFF. The DNA of the CDR3 is TGTGCCAGCAGTTTACTTCGGGGGAACTACAATGAGCAGTTCTTC. Complete variable domain (other parts from reference TRBV28 and TRBJ2-1): DVKVTQSSRYLVKRTGEKVFLECVQDMDHENMFWYRQDPGLGLRLIYFSYDVKMKEKGDIPEGYSVSREKKERFSLILESASTNQTSMYLCASSLLRGNYNEQFFGPGTRLTVL.

As DNA, the CDR3 is TGTGCCAGCAGACAACAGGGGGCAAGCAATCAGCCCCAGCATTTT. This gives the protein CASRQQGASNQPQHF. J is TRBJ1-5 and V is TRBV12-3 or TRBV12-4; 9 nucleotides agree with TRBD1. V gave up 6 bases and J gave up 1 base; unmatched junction bases: 4. This CDR3 contains 15 residues.

This rearrangement joins TRBV6-1 to TRBJ1-3, with D perhaps matching TRBD1 (6 bases). This CDR3 is built from 15 residues. Germline V gene lookup returns CDR1 MNHNS and CDR2 SASEGT. Trimming removed 7 bases at V and 4 bases at J, with 17 bases between. The CDR3 loop reads CASKTPGASGNTIYF. CDR3 DNA: TGTGCCAGCAAGACTCCGGGGGCGTCCGGAAACACCATATATTTT.

This rearrangement joins TRBV12-3 or TRBV12-4 to TRBJ1-4; D is unresolved. V lost 3 bases to trimming and J lost 8 bases, with 13 bases between them. The length of the CDR3 is 14 residues. The CDR3 loop reads CASSFSSRPEKLFF. The CDR3 coding sequence is TGTGCCAGCAGTTTTAGCAGCCGCCCAGAAAAACTGTTTTTT.

This clonotype was counted a few times. This sequence joins TRBV27 and TRBJ1-6, with 7 bases matching TRBD1. The V gene's germline CDR1 is MNHEY and CDR2 SMNVEV (reference sequence). This CDR3 spans 16 amino acids. The J segment lost 3 bases and the V segment lost 4 bases, leaving 6 bases of the junction unmatched. The CDR3 sequence is CASSSLRDSYNSPLHF. CDR3 nucleotide sequence: TGTGCCAGCAGTTCCCTCCGGGACAGCTATAATTCACCCCTCCACTTT.

J is TRBJ2-3 and V is TRBV27, with 11 bases that match TRBD2. CDR3 length: 16 residues. Trimming took 2 bases from V and 4 from J; bases not matched to a gene: 5. The V gene's germline CDR1 is MNHEY and CDR2 SMNVEV (reference sequence). CDR3 loop: CASSLISGRAADTQYF. CDR3 sequence (DNA): TGTGCCAGCAGTTTAATTAGCGGGAGGGCCGCAGATACGCAGTATTTT.

This chain uses TRBV20-1 with TRBJ1-5, with D uncertain. Trimming took off 6 bases at V and 4 bases at J, with 10 bases between the two ends. Germline assignment: CDR1 DFQATT and CDR2 SNEGSKA (reference sequence). CDR3 size: 12 residues. The CDR3 is CSARWGNQPQHF. The CDR3 nucleotides read TGCAGTGCGAGATGGGGAAATCAGCCCCAGCATTTT.

In its sample, this clonotype was seen a few times. The chain couples TRBV6-2 or TRBV6-3 to TRBJ2-2, with TRBD1 matching over 7 bases. Germline assignment: CDR1 MNHEY and CDR2 SVGEGT. V dropped 5 bases and J dropped 7; count of bases not matched to a gene: 4. There are 13 residues in the CDR3. The CDR3 protein is CASSIQGVGELFF. CDR3 DNA: TGTGCCAGCAGTATCCAGGGGGTCGGGGAGCTGTTTTTT.

The chain couples TRBV12-3 or TRBV12-4 to TRBJ2-2; a weak D match, TRBD2 (5 bases). Trimming removed 6 bases at V and 6 bases at J, with 14 bases between. CDR3 length: 14 residues. The CDR3 DNA sequence: TGTGCCAGCAGCCCCAGGCTAGCCCCCGGGGAGCTGTTTTTT. Translation gives CASSPRLAPGELFF.

This clonotype occurred once. The chain has TRBV4-3 and TRBJ2-3; no reliable D call. V was clipped by 1 base and J by 2 bases, with 10 bases between them. CDR3 length: 15 amino acids. CDR1 and CDR2 (germline): LGHNA, YSLEER. The CDR3 DNA sequence: TGCGCCAGCAGCCAAGTTGTTACAGCCACAGATACGCAGTATTTT. Translated, it gives CASSQVVTATDTQYF.

V and J are TRBV5-1 and TRBJ2-7; 9 nucleotides align to TRBD1. This CDR3 region has 15 residues. Looked up from germline, CDR1 is SGHRS and CDR2 is YFSETQ. Trimming at V came to 3 bases and at J to 5 bases, leaving 9 bases not matched to a gene. The CDR3 DNA reads as TGCGCCAGCAGCTCCCTGGGGGACAGGGTCGACGAGCAGTACTTC. As protein: CASSSLGDRVDEQYF. Drawing the rest from reference TRBV5-1 and TRBJ2-7, the complete variable domain is KAGVTQTPRYLIKTRGQQVTLSCSPISGHRSVSWYQQTPGQGLQFLFEYFSETQRNKGNFPGRFSGRQFSNSRSEMNVSTLELGDSALYLCASSSLGDRVDEQYFGPGTRLTVT.

The chain employs TRBV29-1 and TRBJ2-1; D gene uncertain. This CDR3 contains 13 residues. V gave up 6 bases and J gave up 11 bases, with 20 bases separating them. The V gene's germline CDR1 is SQVTM and CDR2 ANQGSEA. CDR3 loop: CSVGYLGEFKQFF. The CDR3 DNA sequence: TGCAGCGTGGGTTACCTGGGCGAGTTTAAGCAGTTCTTC.

This clonotype has ten or more counts. This chain's CDR3 is CASSEPGNYGYTF. In nucleotides, the CDR3 is TGTGCCAGCAGTGAACCGGGGAACTATGGCTACACCTTC. The chain is built from TRBV25-1 and TRBJ1-2, with D uncertain. V dropped 2 bases and J dropped 2 bases, with 6 bases sitting between them. Germline assignment: CDR1 MGHDK and CDR2 SYGVNS. This CDR3 region has 13 residues.

This clonotype has at least ten counts. The chain links TRBV10-3 to TRBJ2-7; D tentatively fits TRBD1 or TRBD2 (5 bases each). CDR1 and CDR2 from the germline V gene are ENHRY and SYGVKD. Trimming shortened V by 10 bases and J by 3 bases, and 13 bases separated the two germline ends. The CDR3 has 12 residues. CDR3 DNA sequence: TGTGCCACTGGGACCGGCGGCTACGAGCAGTACTTC. Amino acids: CATGTGGYEQYF.

The rearrangement joins TRBV5-5 to TRBJ2-1; the D is unclear. Trimming took off 2 bases at V and 7 bases at J, with 13 bases between the two ends. From germline, CDR1 is SGHKS and CDR2 YYEKEE (reference sequence). The CDR3 covers 14 residues. The CDR3 DNA sequence: TGTGCCAGCAGCTTTGTGTACAGCGTGAATGAGCAGTTCTTC. As protein: CASSFVYSVNEQFF.

Ten or more counts support this clonotype. The chain joins TRBV5-1 to TRBJ2-1; TRBD2 matches 7 bases. Trimming took 0 bases from V and 4 from J; bases not matched to a gene: 4. Germline lookup yields CDR1 SGHRS and CDR2 YFSETQ. The CDR3 is 15 residues long. For the CDR3, the DNA is TGCGCCAGCAGCTTGGAGGCTAGCGGTTACAATGAGCAGTTCTTC. This translates into CASSLEASGYNEQFF.

This clonotype was seen repeatedly, ten times or more. This chain uses TRBV6-1 with TRBJ2-2; 8 bases agree with TRBD1. This CDR3 has 15 residues. Germline assignment: CDR1 MNHNS and CDR2 SASEGT. The ends lost 5 bases at V and 6 bases at J; junction bases unmatched: 8. The CDR3 DNA follows: TGTGCCAGCAGTCCCGGACAGGGAAAGCCCGGGGAGCTGTTTTTT. The encoded protein is CASSPGQGKPGELFF.